One T cell receptor (beta chain) is described in this entry. What antigen it recognizes has not been identified. The input lacks base qualities; no much larger clone sits a single base away. In total, 630 or so healthy bone marrow donors made up the cohort. Cohort members were all nominally healthy when sampled, although unrecorded immune exposures were likely present. The donor tested CMV seronegative, placing the donor among the approximately 400 seronegative members of the cohort. A peripheral blood sample was provided by each donor, and peripheral blood mononuclear cells were used for TCR beta sequencing. Genomic DNA extraction from the blood cell samples was performed with the Qiagen DNeasy Blood Extraction Kit. The data were taken from a study of cytomegalovirus exposure and HLA in healthy donors (dated 2017 in TCRdb). For the study in its entirety: In an earlier analysis of around 540 of the donors, less than 350 Gb of sequence data and 95 million to 130 million unique TCR beta sequences from about 179 million T cells were reported. In a later genetic analysis, genome-wide SNP genotypes for about three fifths of the roughly 670 donors were used, and that subset was treated as a discovery cohort. An earlier analysis of some 600 of the donors applied high-throughput TCR beta sequencing to assess whether each TCR beta V gene segment acted as functional or pseudogenic. All discovery cohort repertoires had been generated on a single sequencing platform. Using immunosequencing, the study profiled T cell repertoires from about 650 subjects and related those repertoires to cytomegalovirus serostatus. Alongside the repertoire data, information on donor age, sex, ethnicity and CMV serostatus was compiled. Besides the first cohort of hundreds of subjects, a separate validation cohort made up of over 100 different subjects was used. A later analysis re-examined previously published TCR beta repertoires from 610 or so donors and added high-resolution HLA genotyping to investigate patterns of TCR occurrence. On average, around 240,000 unique TCR beta nucleotide sequences were sequenced per donor among 398 genotyped donors of the cohort, with roughly 18% of those sequences being non-productive. Both class I and class II loci were covered by HLA typing, at four-digit resolution. Among the roughly 400 genotyped donors, approximately 76% belonged to the genetic ancestry cluster associated with self-reported Caucasian donors. Typing coverage varied by locus: about 620-630 donors for A, B, C, DRB1 and DQB1; roughly 500 for DQA1; more than 600 for DPA1; around 450 for DPB1. Roughly five DR-DQ haplotypes were handled as single units for association and clustering, since linkage in the cohort was strong. The study combined high-throughput TCR immunosequencing, statistical association of individual TCRs with disease status, and machine learning to predict cytomegalovirus infection status. The study aimed to test whether cataloging public T cell receptors could reveal signatures of past pathogen exposure. The later analysis used no new phenotypic data to find candidate immune exposures, relying instead on TCR beta sequences and their occurrence across donors. An early release covering roughly 580 HLA-typed donors comprised roughly 300 gigabases of sequencing data and around 80 million unique TCR sequences. The full study reports these points: Over 15 rarely observed V segments, including chromosome 9 orphons, were excluded from the earlier analysis of about 610 of the donors because counts were too low. In a later analysis, TCR association rates were found to vary across HLA loci, with the most associated TCRs seen for DRB1 alleles and the fewest for HLA-C alleles. In both the original and validation cohorts, the classifier was reported to diagnose cytomegalovirus status with high specificity and sensitivity. A later analysis found that most CMV-associated TCR beta chains appeared HLA-restricted, with HLA associations seemingly driven largely by CMV exposure. Immune exposure information for the cohort was limited to CMV serostatus. In a later analysis, HLA-associated TCR beta chains showed more clonal expansion and lower generation probabilities than non-associated chains that were equally common. Some IMGT-functional V segments, including TRBV6-2 and TRBV6-3, could not be distinguished by the 87-base-pair reads and were therefore excluded. The cohort was sequenced for TCR beta chains only, and without alpha or paired-chain data the features that could be detected were limited. Linkage disequilibrium might explain the correlated functional status among segregating V segments, but an unknown experimental factor could not be ruled out. The study gave a list of roughly 150 TCR beta chains associated with cytomegalovirus. When HLA alleles, especially DR and DQ, strongly co-occurred, attributing TCR associations to individual alleles was difficult. Presence/absence analyses assumed roughly uniform sequencing depth across donors, an assumption that may not hold. HLA typing was unavailable for some donors at each locus, so association tests used only the typed subset. The sequencing pipeline was judged likely to have produced a cluster of highly shared sequence variants as a technical artifact. According to a later analysis, parvovirus B19, influenza, CMV and Epstein-Barr virus appeared linked to several top co-occurrence clusters. Compared with the roughly 700-donor mean, donors in an Asian-associated ancestry cluster had fewer N-insertions in productive TCRs, according to a later genetic analysis. The authors suggested that the approach could potentially be generalized to other disease states and immunological phenotypes. At a false discovery rate of 0.05, a later analysis linked around 17,000 TCR beta sequences to specific HLA alleles. A further reported finding was that TCR beta sequences accurately predicted the HLA-A and HLA-B alleles for most subjects in the first cohort. In an earlier analysis of roughly 500 of the donors, most TCR beta V segments appeared in productive rearrangements about 87% or about 30% of the time, broadly matching IMGT annotations. Across donors, most TCR sequences were observed very rarely, whereas some public TCRs were present in many individuals. An association between a missense DCLRE1C variant and V-gene and J-gene trimming of TCR beta chains was found in a later genetic analysis and replicated in an independent cohort. A few of the identified cytomegalovirus-associated TCR beta chains were confirmed in vitro to be specific for cytomegalovirus antigens.

Library generation was performed with the immunoSEQ multiplex PCR assay. For the multiplex PCR, a mixture combining 60 forward primers for TCR Vbeta segments and 13 reverse primers for TCR Jbeta segments was used. The CDR3 region of rearranged TCR beta genes was amplified from genomic DNA by a multiplex PCR assay. The Illumina HiSeq System was used to sequence the amplified TCR beta libraries as 87-base-pair reads. In the source study's methods: Across the roughly 670 repertoires, a later analysis counted roughly 77 million unique TCR beta chains, some 11 million of which were shared by at least two donors. Raw reads were error-corrected and collapsed into unique sequences by a nearest-neighbor algorithm in which closely related sequences were merged to remove PCR and sequencing errors. To assign V, D and J gene segments, CDR3 sequences were aligned to IMGT reference sequences. For a sequence to be retained, at least a six-nucleotide match to both a V gene segment and a J gene segment was required. Rearrangements were classified as productive when the CDR3 lacked stop codons and remained in frame with V and J, and all other rearrangements were classified as non-productive. Following IMGT convention, CDR3 was defined as the stretch from the second conserved V-encoded cysteine to the conserved J-encoded phenylalanine. Sequences without an unambiguous match to a single V gene segment were excluded from the earlier analysis of several hundred of the donors. An earlier analysis of some 610 of the donors called V segments functional above 56.7% productive rearrangements and segregating when the between-donor standard deviation exceeded 5%. A statistical classification framework was built to diagnose cytomegalovirus status from the catalog of TCR beta chain sequences. In a later analysis, TCR nucleotide sequences were compared against IMGT/GENE-DB human TR gene sequences so that V and J genes could be assigned. In a later analysis, CDR3 sequences and most-parsimonious VDJ recombination scenarios were assigned using the TCRdist pipeline. In a later analysis, each TCR beta chain was defined by its CDR3 amino acid sequence together with its V-gene family, and reads lacking a unique V-gene family were excluded. As a way to deal with suspected cross-contamination and a sequencing artifact, a later analysis dropped under 600 nucleotide sequences that were highly shared and had low generation probability. In a later analysis, a clonal expansion index for each public chain was calculated from normalized within-repertoire ranks of inferred template counts. A later analysis computed generation probabilities with a VDJ recombination model fitted to out-of-frame rearrangements, and checked the results against IGoR. Hypergeometric tests were used in a later analysis to score TCR-TCR, TCR-HLA and TCR-CMV co-occurrence, with a repertoire-size bias correction applied to the TCR pairs. False discovery rates were estimated in a later analysis by permuting HLA or CMV assignments 20 times. In a later analysis, co-occurring TCRs were grouped using DBSCAN, with TCRdist sequence similarity added in when clustering inside HLA-allele-positive subsets. Co-occurrence clustering excluded repertoires with fewer than 30,000 or more than 120,000 public chains, plus five with anomalous nucleotide sharing. Entries here come from immuneACCESS through TCRdb and include only in-frame sequences with V and J called. Some clones fail to appear in such tables; in the studies checked, an unresolved V gene covers under half of the shortfall, and the cause of the remainder is unknown. V and J calls and clone size are given by that table; D and trimming were obtained from the DNA. This sample lists fewer than 95,000 clones; approximately 80% were detected once. 2% to 2.5% of the sample goes to the ten largest clones.

The CDR1 and CDR2 encoded by the germline V gene are SGHRS and YFSETQ. V drops 2 bases and J drops 2 bases, leaving 10 bases in between. The CDR3, from cysteine to phenylalanine, totals 15 residues. The sequence is cut down to CDR3 DNA, 45 bases in frame from base 1. The material sequenced was PBMCs. This sequence was found in a man aged 18 to 29 in good health and CMV-seronegative. Rearrangement joined TRBV5-1 to TRBJ1-4; the D segment could be TRBD1, given 5 matching bases. DNA sequence: TGCGCCAGCAGCTTTTTTGCAGGGACTAATGAAAAACTGTTTTTT. Protein translation: CASSFFAGTNEKLFF.